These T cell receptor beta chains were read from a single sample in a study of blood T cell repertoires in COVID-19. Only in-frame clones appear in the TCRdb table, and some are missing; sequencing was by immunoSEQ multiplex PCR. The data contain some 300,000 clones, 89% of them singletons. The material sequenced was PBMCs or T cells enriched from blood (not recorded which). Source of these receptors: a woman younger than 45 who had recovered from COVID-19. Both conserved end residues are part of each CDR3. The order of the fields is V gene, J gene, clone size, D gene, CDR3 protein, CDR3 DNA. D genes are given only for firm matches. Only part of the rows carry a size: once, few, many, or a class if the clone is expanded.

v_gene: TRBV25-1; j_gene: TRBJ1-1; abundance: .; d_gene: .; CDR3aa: CASSEYMGPAFF; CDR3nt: TGTGCCAGCAGTGAATATATGGGGCCAGCTTTCTTT
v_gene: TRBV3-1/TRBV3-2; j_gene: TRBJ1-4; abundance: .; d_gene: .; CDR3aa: CASSQEGWGQPATNEKLFF; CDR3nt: TGTGCCAGCAGCCAAGAGGGGTGGGGGCAGCCAGCAACTAATGAAAAACTGTTTTTT
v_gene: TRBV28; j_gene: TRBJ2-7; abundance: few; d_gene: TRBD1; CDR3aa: CASSSTRVGTGFFEQYF; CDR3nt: TGTGCCAGCAGCTCTACACGAGTGGGGACAGGGTTTTTCGAGCAGTACTTC
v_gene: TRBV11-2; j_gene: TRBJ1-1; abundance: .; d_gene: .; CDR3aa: CASSPQGNTEAFF; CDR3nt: TGTGCCAGCAGCCCTCAGGGAAACACTGAAGCTTTCTTT
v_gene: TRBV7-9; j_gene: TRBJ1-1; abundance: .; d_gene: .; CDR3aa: CASSSGTQNTEAFF; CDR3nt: TGTGCCAGCAGCTCCGGGACACAGAACACTGAAGCTTTCTTT
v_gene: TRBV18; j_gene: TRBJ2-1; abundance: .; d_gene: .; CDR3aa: CASSPRTGGVNEQFF; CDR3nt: TGTGCCAGCTCACCACGAACAGGGGGGGTCAATGAGCAGTTCTTC
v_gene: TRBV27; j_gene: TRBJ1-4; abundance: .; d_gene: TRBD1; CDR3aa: CASSLTGTGPRVGEKLFF; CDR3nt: TGTGCCAGCAGTTTAACCGGGACAGGCCCGAGGGTTGGCGAAAAACTGTTTTTT
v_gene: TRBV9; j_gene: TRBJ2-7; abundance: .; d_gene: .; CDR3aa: CASSVGGAERQYF; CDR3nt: TGTGCCAGCAGCGTAGGGGGAGCGGAGAGGCAGTACTTC
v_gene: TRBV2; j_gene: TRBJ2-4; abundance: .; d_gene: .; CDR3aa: CASSDDRMNVVAKNIQYF; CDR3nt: TGTGCCAGCAGTGACGACAGGATGAACGTGGTTGCCAAAAACATTCAGTACTTC
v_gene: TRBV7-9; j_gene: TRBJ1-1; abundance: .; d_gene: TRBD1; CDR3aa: CAGEGGQGNTEAFF; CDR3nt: TGTGCCGGAGAAGGGGGACAGGGGAACACTGAAGCTTTCTTT
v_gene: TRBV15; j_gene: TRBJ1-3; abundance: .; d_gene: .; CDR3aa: CATSREGARAGNTIYF; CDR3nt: TGTGCCACCAGCAGAGAGGGGGCGCGAGCTGGAAACACCATATATTTT
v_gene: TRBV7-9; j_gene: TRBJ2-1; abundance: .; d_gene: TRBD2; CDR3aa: CASSSPGLAGVNEQFF; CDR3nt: TGTGCCAGCAGCTCACCGGGACTAGCGGGGGTAAATGAGCAGTTCTTC
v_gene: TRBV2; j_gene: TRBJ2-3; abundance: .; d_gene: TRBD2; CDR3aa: CASSAKLATSTDTQYF; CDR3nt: TGTGCCAGCAGTGCAAAACTAGCGACTAGCACAGATACGCAGTATTTT
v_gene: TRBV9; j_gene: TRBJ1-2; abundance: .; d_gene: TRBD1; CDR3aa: CASSVATGGAQTNYGYTF; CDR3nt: TGTGCCAGCAGCGTAGCTACAGGGGGCGCCCAAACTAACTATGGCTACACCTTC
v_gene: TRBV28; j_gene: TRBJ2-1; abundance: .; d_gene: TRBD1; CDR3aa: CASSLVQGAYEQFF; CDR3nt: TGTGCCAGCAGTTTGGTACAGGGGGCCTATGAGCAGTTCTTC
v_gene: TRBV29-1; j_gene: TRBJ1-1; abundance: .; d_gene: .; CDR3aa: CSVEAQTDTEAFF; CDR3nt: TGCAGCGTTGAAGCGCAGACAGACACTGAAGCTTTCTTT